One TCR beta chain is described in this entry. Its antigen is unknown. From the germline J gene comes the end of the CDR3, since the read stops 3 residues before it. In germline, CDR1 is SGHNT, CDR2 YYREEE (reference sequence). With 5 bases removed from V and 5 bases from J, the gap between germline ends came to 11 bases. The CDR3 has 12 amino acids. Unstimulated regulatory T cells (CD4+CD25+CD127-), CD4+CD25- non-regulatory cells, CD4 and CD8 cells were FACS-sorted from thawed PBMCs. This record comes from a study of Tregs in tolerant kidney transplant recipients. Study-level results: In tolerant patients, donor-specific Tregs outgrew total Tregs, suggesting antigen-driven expansion. Biological reproducibility was not directly addressed in this study. Nucleotide sequences could not be compared across some patients' samples due to primer changes.

TCRdb's copy holds only in-frame clones and misses some; the assay was immunoSEQ multiplex PCR. The sample table sets out around 33,000 clones. Material: CD8+ T cells from blood, obtained before the transplant. V usage is TRBV5-4 and J usage is TRBJ2-7; no firm D call. This TCR derives from a human donor who received a combined kidney and bone marrow transplant. The part of the CDR3 DNA that was read is TGTGCCAGCAGTTTCATGTCGGACGAG. Encoded protein: CASSFMSDE. The whole CDR3 region reads CASSFMSDEQYF.